The next 32 T cell receptor beta chains were all read from a single sample in a study of cytomegalovirus exposure and HLA in healthy donors. A multiplex PCR was run with 60 Vbeta primers and 13 Jbeta primers. Repertoires were generated with immunoSEQ multiplex PCR, while TCRdb's copy carries only in-frame clones and drops some. The sample includes 130,000 to 150,000 clones, 60% to 85% of them seen just once. The material sequenced was PBMCs. These receptor sequences come from a woman between 40 and 50 years old in good health and CMV-seropositive.

The rearrangement joins TRBV2 to TRBJ2-7; 12 bases agree with TRBD2. The CDR3 has 16 residues. Unmatched junction bases numbered 8, after V lost 7 bases and J lost 1 base. The germline CDR1 and CDR2 sequences are SNHLY and FYNNEI. CDR3: CASIASGGAGSYEQYF. CDR3 bases: TGTGCCAGCATTGCTAGCGGGGGGGCCGGATCCTACGAGCAGTACTTC.

This chain links TRBV23-1 with TRBJ2-5; 7 positions agree with TRBD1. TRBV23-1 is classed as an ORF, of uncertain function. There are 15 residues in the CDR3. J gave up 0 bases and V 4 bases, and 5 bases lay outside the gene matches. This CDR3 is CASSRDGQDQETQYF. DNA for the CDR3: TGCGCCAGCAGTCGTGACGGACAGGACCAAGAGACCCAGTACTTC.

This clone was counted a few times. V usage is TRBV7-9 and J usage is TRBJ1-4; D might be TRBD1 (6 bases). The CDR3 is made up of 16 amino acids. Trimming removed 5 bases from V and 0 bases from J, with 13 bases in between. Germline values: CDR1 SEHNR, CDR2 FQNEAQ (reference sequence). The DNA of the CDR3 is TGTGCCAGCAGCCCGGGACATAAAGCAACTAATGAAAAACTGTTTTTT. Translated, it gives CASSPGHKATNEKLFF.

This sequence joins TRBV15 and TRBJ2-5; possible D gene TRBD2, 5 bases. The CDR3 extends over 15 amino acids. V lost 5 bases to trimming and J lost 0 bases, with 13 bases between them. Germline assignment: CDR1 LNHNV and CDR2 YYDKDF (reference sequence). CDR3 amino acids: CATSGRGAYQETQYF. CDR3 coding DNA: TGTGCCACCAGCGGCCGGGGAGCGTACCAAGAGACCCAGTACTTC. The full variable domain, with the rest looked up from reference TRBV15 and TRBJ2-5, is DAMVIQNPRYQVTQFGKPVTLSCSQTLNHNVMYWYQQKSSQAPKLLFHYYDKDFNNEADTPDNFQSRRPNTSFCFLDIRSPGLGDTAMYLCATSGRGAYQETQYFGPGTRLLVL.

V and J are TRBV30 and TRBJ1-2, with D unclear. Looked up from germline, CDR1 is GTSNPN and CDR2 is SVGIG (reference sequence). There are 13 residues in the CDR3. Between the trimmed V and J ends, which lost 0 bases and 6 bases, there was a span of 11 bases. The CDR3 is CAWSVLVGDGYTF. The CDR3 nucleotides are TGTGCCTGGAGTGTACTGGTCGGGGATGGCTACACCTTC.

The chain is built from TRBV2 and TRBJ1-2, with TRBD1 matching over 11 bases. Germline CDR1 reads SNHLY; CDR2 reads FYNNEI. The CDR3 totals 13 residues. The trim removed 6 bases at V and 8 bases at J, leaving 5 bases unmatched. The DNA for the CDR3 is TGTGCCAGCAGCGGACAGGGGGCACGGGGCTACACCTTC. Its translation is CASSGQGARGYTF.

The V and J genes are TRBV9 and TRBJ2-7; TRBD2 aligns across 7 bases. Germline V CDR1 and CDR2: SGDLS, YYNGEE. The CDR3 runs 16 residues. V trimming: 0 bases; J trimming: 0 bases; junction bases outside the gene matches: 6. CDR3 nucleotides: TGTGCCAGCAGCGTAGGGCCAGGGACTATCTCCTACGAGCAGTACTTC. Protein: CASSVGPGTISYEQYF.

The genes are TRBV5-6 and TRBJ2-7; no definite D call. CDR1 and CDR2 (germline): SGHDT, YYEEEE. This CDR3 spans 13 amino acids. V lost 4 bases and J 0 bases, leaving 8 bases between the germline ends. The CDR3, as DNA: TGTGCCAGCAGCCTGACACACTCCTACGAGCAGTACTTC. This translates into CASSLTHSYEQYF.

This clone was seen just once. J is TRBJ2-3 and V is TRBV2; a possible D gene is TRBD1 (5 bases). Trimming removed 6 bases from V and 1 base from J, with 14 bases in between. The length of the CDR3 is 15 residues. CDR1 is SNHLY and CDR2 is FYNNEI in the germline V gene. CDR3 DNA sequence: TGTGCCAGCAGCGTAGGGGTATTGGGCACAGATACGCAGTATTTT. It translates to CASSVGVLGTDTQYF.

In DNA, the CDR3 is TGTGCCAGCAGTTTGTACAAAGAGACCCAGTACTTC. Translation gives CASSLYKETQYF. The rearrangement joins TRBV28 to TRBJ2-5; D gene ambiguous. This CDR3 region has 12 residues. The V end was cut by 3 bases, the J end by 3 bases, with 5 bases between. The germline CDR1 and CDR2 sequences are MDHEN and SYDVKM.

This clone has just one count. The rearrangement links TRBV28 to TRBJ1-1; D gene unclear. This CDR3 comprises 11 residues. The V end lost 7 bases, the J end lost 6 bases, and 9 bases lay between the germline ends. In germline, CDR1 is MDHEN, CDR2 SYDVKM. CDR3 residues: CASTLGPEAFF. The CDR3 region has the DNA TGTGCCAGCACCCTTGGGCCTGAAGCTTTCTTT.

Points on this clone: This CDR3 is also generated by other DNA sequences in the sample. V gene TRBV7-9 combines with J gene TRBJ2-3; TRBD2 is a possible D gene (5 bases). The CDR3 consists of 15 residues. Per the germline V gene, CDR1 is SEHNR and CDR2 is FQNEAQ (reference sequence). V was pared by 5 bases and J by 0 bases, with 12 bases between. CDR3 bases: TGTGCCAGCAGCCTCGGCCGGACTAGCACAGATACGCAGTATTTT. It encodes CASSLGRTSTDTQYF. Variable domain in full (rest from reference TRBV7-9 and TRBJ2-3): DTGVSQNPRHKITKRGQNVTFRCDPISEHNRLYWYRQTLGQGPEFLTYFQNEAQLEKSRLLSDRFSAERPKGSFSTLEIQRTEQGDSAMYLCASSLGRTSTDTQYFGPGTRLTVL.

V and J are TRBV19 and TRBJ1-2; 10 bases fit TRBD1. The CDR3 sequence is 16 residues long. Germline values: CDR1 LNHDA, CDR2 SQIVND (reference sequence). V lost 4 bases, J lost 2 bases, and 7 bases stayed unmatched. This CDR3 is CASSTWTGGKNYGYTF. The CDR3 bases are TGTGCCAGTAGTACCTGGACAGGGGGAAAGAACTATGGCTACACCTTC.

This chain uses TRBV7-3 with TRBJ2-3, with TRBD2 as a possible D gene (7 bases). The length of the CDR3 is 18 residues. Trimming removed 4 bases at V and 1 base at J, with 21 bases between. Germline CDR1 and CDR2: SGHTA and FQGTGA. The CDR3 here is CASSSQSGGRIRTDTQYF. CDR3 DNA: TGTGCCAGCAGCTCTCAGTCGGGGGGCCGAATTCGCACAGATACGCAGTATTTT.

The V gene is TRBV5-4, the J gene TRBJ1-1, with D unclear. V shed 4 bases and J shed 1 base, with 8 bases lying between them. Germline V gene sequence: CDR1 SGHNT, CDR2 YYREEE (reference sequence). CDR3 length: 13 amino acids. CDR3 in DNA: TGTGCCAGCAGCCCCCAGGAGAACACTGAAGCTTTCTTT. It yields the protein CASSPQENTEAFF.

This rearrangement joins TRBV6-1 to TRBJ2-5; D is uncertain. CDR3 size: 15 residues. Germline CDR1 MNHNS, CDR2 SASEGT. Deletions cut 6 bases from V and 3 bases from J, with 17 bases between. Here the CDR3 DNA reads TGTGCCAGCAGCCCCCAGTTGGTATCCAAAGAGACCCAGTACTTC. Protein sequence: CASSPQLVSKETQYF.

The chain recombines TRBV2 with TRBJ2-2; tentative D call: TRBD1 (5 bases). The CDR3 is made up of 14 amino acids. Trimming removed 8 bases from V and 0 bases from J, with 10 bases in between. Germline values: CDR1 SNHLY, CDR2 FYNNEI. Here the CDR3 reads CASSTVANTGELFF. The CDR3 DNA reads as TGTGCCAGCTCGACAGTCGCGAACACCGGGGAGCTGTTTTTT.

The rearrangement links TRBV27 to TRBJ1-2; D unclear. Germline V gene sequence: CDR1 MNHEY, CDR2 SMNVEV (reference sequence). CDR3 length: 15 amino acids. Trimming took 4 bases from V and 5 from J, leaving 17 bases between them. Here the CDR3 reads CASSSVGWQTYGYTF. CDR3 nucleotides: TGTGCCAGCAGTTCAGTCGGTTGGCAGACATATGGCTACACCTTC.

The chain has TRBV27 and TRBJ2-5; 7 nucleotides line up with TRBD2. Judging by the DNA end, TRBJ2-7 fits better; the J call may be wrong. Per germline, CDR1 MNHEY and CDR2 SMNVEV (reference sequence). The length of the CDR3 is 15 residues. The CDR3 is CASGTIGGISYEQYF. DNA of the CDR3: TGTGCCAGCGGAACCATCGGGGGGATCTCCTACGAGCAGTACTTC.

The chain's CDR3 is CAWSVSGTRNTQYF. CDR3 coding DNA: TGTGCCTGGAGTGTTTCTGGGACTAGGAATACGCAGTATTTT. The chain recombines TRBV30 with TRBJ2-3, with 8 positions matching TRBD2. Per germline, CDR1 GTSNPN and CDR2 SVGIG (reference sequence). The junction had 6 bases not matched to a gene; V was cut back by 0 bases and J by 7 bases. CDR3 length: 14 residues. Filled out from reference TRBV30 and TRBJ2-3, the complete variable domain reads SQTIHQWPATLVQPVGSPLSLECTVEGTSNPNLYWYRQAAGRGLQLLFYSVGIGQISSEVPQNLSASRPQDRQFILSSKKLLLSDSGFYLCAWSVSGTRNTQYFGPGTRLTVL.

This chain links TRBV10-3 with TRBJ2-4, with 8 bases lining up with TRBD2. V was pared by 3 bases and J by 0 bases, with 1 base of the junction left unmatched. CDR3 size: 15 residues. Germline V gene data show CDR1 as ENHRY and CDR2 as SYGVKD. The CDR3 region has the DNA TGTGCCATCAGTGATAGCGGGGTAGCCAAAAACATTCAGTACTTC. Encoded protein: CAISDSGVAKNIQYF.

The chain recombines TRBV27 with TRBJ2-5; TRBD1 is a possible D gene (6 bases). The DNA end is a closer match to TRBJ2-7, so the J assignment may be wrong. CDR1 and CDR2 (germline): MNHEY, SMNVEV (reference sequence). The CDR3 sequence is 14 residues long. The CDR3: CASSTRGQIYEQYF. The CDR3 coding sequence is TGTGCCAGCAGCACCCGCGGACAGATATACGAGCAGTACTTC.

Notes on this clone: Its ends do not fully match the called genes, so a read error is possible. The chain uses TRBV7-9 and TRBJ2-7; D unresolved. The CDR3 is 14 amino acids. Germline CDR1 SEHNR, CDR2 FQNEAQ (reference sequence). CDR3 residues: CSSSLGTGRLEQYF. The DNA of the CDR3 is TGTTCCAGCAGCTTAGGTACGGGTCGCTTAGAGCAGTACTTC.

This clone has only a few counts. V gene TRBV2 combines with J gene TRBJ1-4; TRBD1 aligns across 8 bases. The CDR3 has 14 residues. Germline V lookup: CDR1 SNHLY, CDR2 FYNNEI. The V and J ends lost 6 bases and 7 bases, in that order; junction bases with no gene match: 7. This chain's CDR3 is CASSRDRGGEKLFF. The DNA for the CDR3 is TGTGCCAGCAGCCGAGACAGGGGAGGTGAAAAACTGTTTTTT.

The chain links TRBV9 to TRBJ1-1, with D hard to call. V lost 2 bases to trimming and J lost 1 base, with 12 bases between them. The germline gives CDR1 SGDLS, CDR2 YYNGEE. The CDR3 runs to 15 residues. The CDR3 DNA reads as TGTGCCAGCAGCGTGTCCTCAAACGGGAACACTGAAGCTTTCTTT. Translating gives CASSVSSNGNTEAFF.

The chain couples TRBV7-6 to TRBJ2-7; 9 nucleotides line up with TRBD1. Germline values: CDR1 SGHVS, CDR2 FNYEAQ. The V segment lost 1 base and the J segment 0 bases; nucleotides outside the gene matches: 4. This CDR3 region has 16 residues. In DNA form, the CDR3 reads TGTGCCAGCAGCTTAGAACAGGGGGCGAGCTCCTACGAGCAGTACTTC. This gives the protein CASSLEQGASSYEQYF.

This chain connects TRBV5-5 to TRBJ2-5; the match to TRBD1 covers 8 bases. The DNA end is a closer match to TRBJ2-7, so the J assignment may be wrong. This CDR3 comprises 18 residues. Germline-derived CDR1 and CDR2 are SGHKS and YYEKEE (reference sequence). CDR3 loop: CASSFPPFDRGRSYEQYF. For the CDR3, the DNA is TGTGCCAGCAGCTTCCCCCCATTTGACAGGGGCCGCTCCTACGAGCAGTACTTC.

The genes are TRBV5-4 and TRBJ1-2; D is unresolved. The CDR3 has 14 amino acids. V was pared by 0 bases and J by 8 bases, with 14 bases between. CDR1 is SGHNT and CDR2 is YYREEE in the germline V gene (reference sequence). DNA of the CDR3: TGTGCCAGCAGCTTGGAGCGGTCCTTAGGAGGCTACACCTTC. It is translated as CASSLERSLGGYTF.

The chain recombines TRBV6-1 with TRBJ1-1; 7 bases align to TRBD1. CDR1 and CDR2 from the germline V gene are MNHNS and SASEGT. The CDR3 spans 13 residues. The ends lost 10 bases at V and 0 bases at J; junction bases unmatched: 5. CDR3 DNA: TGTGCCACCGAGGGACAGTTGAACACTGAAGCTTTCTTT. Translated: CATEGQLNTEAFF.

The chain is built from TRBV9 and TRBJ1-3; 7 nucleotides agree with TRBD1. V was pared by 4 bases and J by 1 base, with 5 bases of the junction left unmatched. There are 15 residues in the CDR3. The germline V gene has CDR1 SGDLS and CDR2 YYNGEE. CDR3 loop: CASSPRTGSGNTIYF. CDR3 sequence (DNA): TGTGCCAGCAGCCCCCGGACAGGTTCTGGAAACACCATATATTTT.

The chain uses TRBV5-1 and TRBJ2-1; 7 bases map to TRBD2. The trim removed 0 bases at V and 9 bases at J, leaving 6 bases unmatched. This CDR3 comprises 14 residues. In germline, CDR1 is SGHRS, CDR2 YFSETQ. The CDR3 sequence: CASSLEAGRGEQFF. The CDR3 DNA reads TGCGCCAGCAGCTTGGAGGCAGGGAGGGGTGAGCAGTTCTTC. Combining the CDR3 with reference TRBV5-1 and TRBJ2-1 gives the whole variable domain KAGVTQTPRYLIKTRGQQVTLSCSPISGHRSVSWYQQTPGQGLQFLFEYFSETQRNKGNFPGRFSGRQFSNSRSEMNVSTLELGDSALYLCASSLEAGRGEQFFGPGTRLTVL.

V gene TRBV5-1 combines with J gene TRBJ1-1; no clear D gene. The germline V and J ends were trimmed by 4 bases and 5 bases, with 27 bases remaining between them. From germline, CDR1 is SGHRS and CDR2 YFSETQ. The CDR3 totals 18 residues. The chain's CDR3 is CASSAAPPDFVVSTEAFF. CDR3 DNA sequence: TGCGCCAGCAGCGCCGCGCCCCCCGATTTTGTGGTGTCGACTGAAGCTTTCTTT.